This T cell receptor beta chain originates from a study of blood T cell repertoires in COVID-19. Across the study: Samples came from the United States, Italy and Spain, spanning acute and convalescent COVID-19. Nucleic acid was either cDNA or gDNA, and it came from T cells, B-cell-depleted T cells, or PBMCs.

CDR3 length equals 14 residues. Deletions cut 2 bases from V and 7 bases from J, with 14 bases between. Germline CDR1 reads MNHEY; CDR2 reads SVGAGI. Original analysis: Amplified reference gene primers provided the basis for estimating nucleated cell counts. This table comes from immunoSEQ multiplex PCR, and its TCRdb copy is limited to in-frame clones, with some not included. The D gene and trimming were derived from the DNA, and the V and J assignments and clone size from that table. The profile shows tens of thousands of clones, more than 75% of them singletons. This chain uses TRBV6-5 with TRBJ1-2; a weak D match, TRBD1 (6 bases). The receptor was derived from a woman of 80 years or more with active or convalescent COVID-19. Material for sequencing was peripheral blood. CDR3 loop: CASSYTGQGSGYTF. Written as DNA, the CDR3 is TGTGCCAGCAGTTACACAGGGCAGGGGAGTGGCTACACCTTC.